These 18 T cell receptor beta chains came from one sample sequenced in a study of blood T cell repertoires in COVID-19. The repertoire was sequenced with immunoSEQ multiplex PCR; TCRdb's copy has only in-frame clones and lacks some. The sample lists 60,000 to 90,000 clones, approximately 74% occurring once. The sequencing sample was made of peripheral blood. These receptors originate from a human donor with acute or convalescent COVID-19. The donor label of this sample is uncertain.

The rearrangement uses TRBV3-1 (or the pseudogene TRBV3-2) and TRBJ2-2, with 13 bases aligning to TRBD2. This CDR3 has 16 residues. Germline V gene lookup returns CDR1 LGHDT and CDR2 YNNKEL (reference sequence). Losses at the gene ends were 1 base for V and 4 bases for J; bases not matched to a gene: 0. This CDR3 reads CASSQGTSGGTGELFF. The DNA of the CDR3 is TGTGCCAGCAGCCAAGGGACTAGCGGGGGCACCGGGGAGCTGTTTTTT.

The rearrangement joins TRBV6-6 to TRBJ2-3; D may be TRBD2 (7 bases). V dropped 11 bases and J dropped 1 base, with 13 bases sitting between them. Per the germline V gene, CDR1 is MNHNY and CDR2 is SVGAGI (reference sequence). This CDR3 comprises 13 residues. The CDR3 region is CAEGRGGTDTQYF. Here the CDR3 DNA reads TGTGCCGAAGGGAGGGGGGGCACAGATACGCAGTATTTT.

The V call is TRBV19, the J call TRBJ2-7, with 7 nucleotides matching TRBD2. Losses at the gene ends were 3 bases for V and 6 bases for J; bases not matched to a gene: 5. Germline-derived CDR1 and CDR2 are LNHDA and SQIVND (reference sequence). This CDR3 is built from 13 residues. In DNA, the CDR3 is TGTGCCAGTAGTATCTCCGGGACTACCGAGCAGTACTTC. Its protein product is CASSISGTTEQYF.

The V and J genes are TRBV4-1 and TRBJ1-6; 9 bases line up with TRBD1. Looked up from germline, CDR1 is MGHRA and CDR2 is YSYEKL. CDR3 size: 17 residues. Losses at the gene ends were 4 bases for V and 14 bases for J; bases not matched to a gene: 18. The DNA of the CDR3 is TGCGCCAGCAGCCTACGGAGTACCGGGACAGGGTCTCTAGCCCTCCACTTT. The encoded protein is CASSLRSTGTGSLALHF.

This chain connects TRBV7-2 to TRBJ2-7, with TRBD1 as a possible D gene (6 bases). Trimming shortened V by 1 base and J by 5 bases, and 15 bases separated the two germline ends. The CDR3 extends over 15 amino acids. The germline gives CDR1 SGHTA, CDR2 FQGNSA. CDR3 sequence reads: CASSLGGQGINEQYF. For the CDR3, the DNA is TGTGCCAGCAGCTTAGGGGGGCAGGGGATCAACGAGCAGTACTTC.

The chain combines TRBV30 with TRBJ2-3, with 10 bases aligning to TRBD1. Germline V gene lookup returns CDR1 GTSNPN and CDR2 SVGIG (reference sequence). The V segment lost 2 bases and the J segment 2 bases; nucleotides outside the gene matches: 7. CDR3 length equals 16 residues. CDR3 sequence reads: CAWSSPGTGVTDTQYF. CDR3 nucleotides: TGTGCCTGGAGTTCCCCCGGGACAGGGGTCACAGATACGCAGTATTTT.

In DNA, the CDR3 is TGCAGTGCCCTCGGGATCTATGGCTACACCTTC. This translates into CSALGIYGYTF. The chain employs TRBV20-1 and TRBJ1-2; the D is unclear. V lost 6 bases and J lost 4, with 9 bases in between. The V gene's germline CDR1 is DFQATT and CDR2 SNEGSKA (reference sequence). The length of the CDR3 is 11 residues.

This chain connects TRBV9 to TRBJ1-3; the D gene is possibly TRBD1 (6 bases). This CDR3 is 14 amino acids long. The V gene lost 3 bases and the J gene lost 0 bases, with 7 bases spanning the gap. Germline V gene sequence: CDR1 SGDLS, CDR2 YYNGEE. CDR3 sequence: CASSADSSGNTIYF. CDR3 DNA sequence: TGTGCCAGCAGCGCGGACAGCTCTGGAAACACCATATATTTT.

This clone was found once. This CDR3 reads CASSPGTAKDRDTQYF. CDR3 nucleotide sequence: TGTGCCAGTAGTCCGGGGACCGCAAAGGACAGAGATACGCAGTATTTT. The chain links TRBV19 to TRBJ2-3, with D perhaps matching TRBD1 (6 bases). V lost 5 bases to trimming and J lost 5 bases, with 20 bases between them. The CDR3 is made up of 16 amino acids. Germline V lookup: CDR1 LNHDA, CDR2 SQIVND (reference sequence).

This clone was counted a single time. This chain joins TRBV2 and TRBJ2-1; TRBD2 matches 11 bases. V was pared by 9 bases and J by 6 bases, with 7 bases of the junction left unmatched. The CDR3 extends over 14 amino acids. The germline V gene has CDR1 SNHLY and CDR2 FYNNEI. The CDR3 DNA sequence: TGTGCCAGTAGGGGGGGGACTAGCGGCAATGAGCAGTTCTTC. Amino acids: CASRGGTSGNEQFF.

The genes are TRBV6-6 and TRBJ2-7; possibly TRBD1 for D (6 bases). This CDR3 spans 14 amino acids. Germline CDR1 is MNHNY and CDR2 is SVGAGI (reference sequence). V was cut by 5 bases and J by 0 bases, with 11 bases left in between. The CDR3 bases are TGTGCCAGCAGTCCTCGGGACATCTCCTACGAGCAGTACTTC. It yields the protein CASSPRDISYEQYF.

This clone was picked up a small number of times. The chain is built from TRBV2 and TRBJ1-3, with D possibly being TRBD1 (5 bases). Between the trimmed V and J ends, which lost 1 base and 0 bases, there was a span of 7 bases. This CDR3 contains 15 residues. The germline V gene has CDR1 SNHLY and CDR2 FYNNEI. This CDR3 reads CASSEGQYSGNTIYF. The CDR3 DNA is TGTGCCAGCAGTGAAGGACAGTACTCTGGAAACACCATATATTTT.

The J gene is TRBJ1-2, the V gene TRBV7-9, with a tentative D call TRBD1 (6 bases). The CDR3 has 18 amino acids. The V gene lost 7 bases and the J gene lost 4 bases, with 28 bases spanning the gap. Germline CDR1 SEHNR, CDR2 FQNEAQ (reference sequence). The CDR3 is CASTPERDKSGGGYGYTF. The CDR3 bases are TGTGCCAGCACCCCCGAACGGGACAAGAGTGGGGGGGGCTATGGCTACACCTTC.

V and J are TRBV6-4 and TRBJ1-1; possibly TRBD1 for D (5 bases). Germline loops: CDR1 MRHNA, CDR2 SNTAGT. V lost 4 bases to trimming and J lost 3 bases, with 12 bases between them. This CDR3 is 14 amino acids long. CDR3: CASSALQEDTEAFF. The CDR3 region has the DNA TGTGCCAGCAGTGCCCTACAGGAAGACACTGAAGCTTTCTTT.

The V call is TRBV7-9, the J call TRBJ2-3, with D possibly matching TRBD2 (6 bases). Germline CDR1 reads SEHNR; CDR2 reads FQNEAQ (reference sequence). The CDR3 consists of 15 residues. V lost 1 base, J lost 0 bases, and 8 bases lay in between. The DNA of the CDR3 is TGTGCCAGCAGCTTAGGGGAGGCTAGCACAGATACGCAGTATTTT. Protein product: CASSLGEASTDTQYF.

By share, this clone counts as medium-sized. The CDR3 nucleotides read TGTGCCAGCAGCCTAATAACCTACGAGCAGTACTTC. As protein: CASSLITYEQYF. This chain uses TRBV11-2 with TRBJ2-7, with D uncertain. V dropped 5 bases and J dropped 2 bases, with 7 bases sitting between them. Germline values: CDR1 SGHAT, CDR2 FQNNGV. The CDR3 spans 12 residues.

This clone was counted only a few times. This chain uses TRBV7-2 with TRBJ1-5; no definite D call. The CDR3 consists of 13 residues. Germline lookup yields CDR1 SGHTA and CDR2 FQGNSA. The V gene lost 2 bases and the J gene lost 5 bases, with 7 bases spanning the gap. The CDR3 coding sequence is TGTGCCAGCAGCTTAAACAAAGATCAGCCCCAGCATTTT. It yields the protein CASSLNKDQPQHF.

The chain recombines TRBV6-1 with TRBJ1-1, with a weak D call TRBD1 (5 bases). The CDR3 runs 13 residues. Germline V gene data show CDR1 as MNHNS and CDR2 as SASEGT. V lost 2 bases to trimming and J lost 8 bases, with 12 bases between them. The CDR3 sequence is CASSESLNREAFF. CDR3 in DNA: TGTGCCAGCAGTGAATCCCTGAACAGGGAAGCTTTCTTT.